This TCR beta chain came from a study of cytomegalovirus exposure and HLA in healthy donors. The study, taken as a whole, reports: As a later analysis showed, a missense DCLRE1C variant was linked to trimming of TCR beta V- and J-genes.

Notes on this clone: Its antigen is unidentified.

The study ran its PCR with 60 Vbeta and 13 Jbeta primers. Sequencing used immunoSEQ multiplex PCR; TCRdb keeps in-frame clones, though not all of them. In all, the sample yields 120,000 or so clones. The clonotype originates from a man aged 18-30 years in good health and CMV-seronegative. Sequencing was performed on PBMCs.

The CDR3 region is CASSPAGRGNTGELFF. CDR3 bases: TGCGCCAGCAGCCCAGCGGGGCGGGGGAACACCGGGGAGCTGTTTTTT. The rearrangement joins TRBV4-1 to TRBJ2-2; 7 bases map to TRBD2. V lost 4 bases and J lost 1; bases outside the gene matches: 6. The V gene's germline CDR1 is MGHRA and CDR2 YSYEKL. CDR3 length: 16 residues.